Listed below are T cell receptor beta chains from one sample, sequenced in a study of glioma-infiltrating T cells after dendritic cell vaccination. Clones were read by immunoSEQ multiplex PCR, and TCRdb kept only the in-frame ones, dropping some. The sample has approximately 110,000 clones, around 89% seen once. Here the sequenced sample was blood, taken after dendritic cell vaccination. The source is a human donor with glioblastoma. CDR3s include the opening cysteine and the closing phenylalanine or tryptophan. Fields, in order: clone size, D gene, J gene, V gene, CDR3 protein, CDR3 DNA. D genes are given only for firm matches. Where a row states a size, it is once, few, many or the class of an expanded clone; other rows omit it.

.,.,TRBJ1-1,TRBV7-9,CASSLVLGRGTEAFF,TGTGCCAGCAGCTTAGTTCTGGGTCGGGGCACTGAAGCTTTCTTT
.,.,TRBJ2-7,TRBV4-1,CASSQGLLVKHEQYF,TGCGCCAGCAGCCAAGGGTTGCTAGTTAAACACGAGCAGTACTTC
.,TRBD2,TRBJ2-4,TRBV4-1,CASSQVAGKAKNIQYF,TGCGCCAGCAGCCAAGTAGCGGGGAAGGCCAAAAACATTCAGTACTTC
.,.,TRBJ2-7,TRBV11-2,CASSLLGSWEEEYEQYF,TGTGCCAGCAGCTTATTAGGGTCGTGGGAGGAGGAATACGAGCAGTACTTC
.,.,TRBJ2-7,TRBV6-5,CASSYSKLAYEQYF,TGTGCCAGCAGTTACTCGAAACTGGCCTACGAGCAGTACTTC
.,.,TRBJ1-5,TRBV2,CASTGRGSQPQHF,TGTGCCAGCACGGGGCGGGGAAGCCAGCCCCAGCATTTT
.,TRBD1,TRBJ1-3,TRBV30,CAWSAGTGGSGNTIYF,TGTGCCTGGAGTGCCGGGACAGGGGGATCTGGAAACACCATATATTTT
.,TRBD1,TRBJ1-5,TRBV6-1,CASSLGGQSNQPQHF,TGTGCCAGCAGTCTGGGGGGACAGAGTAATCAGCCCCAGCATTTT
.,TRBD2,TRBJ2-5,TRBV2,CASSPTRGGKTQYF,TGTGCCAGCAGTCCCACTCGGGGGGGAAAGACCCAGTACTTC
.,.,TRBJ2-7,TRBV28,CASRQRDWWYF,TGTGCCAGTCGGCAGAGGGACTGGTGGTACTTC
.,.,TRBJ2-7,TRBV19,CASQLTARQSEQYF,TGTGCCAGCCAATTGACAGCCCGTCAAAGCGAGCAGTACTTC
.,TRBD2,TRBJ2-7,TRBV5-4,CASSSGLAGGTVDEQYF,TGTGCCAGCAGCTCGGGACTAGCGGGAGGGACGGTAGACGAGCAGTACTTC
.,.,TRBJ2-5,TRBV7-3,CASSLTPSDQETQYF,TGTGCCAGCAGCTTAACCCCTAGTGATCAAGAGACCCAGTACTTC
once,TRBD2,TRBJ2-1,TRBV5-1,CASSLRLAGTPSEQFF,TGCGCCAGCAGCTTACGACTAGCGGGGACCCCTAGTGAGCAGTTCTTC
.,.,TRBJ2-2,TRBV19,CASGKAGAGTGELFF,TGTGCCAGTGGAAAAGCGGGTGCGGGCACCGGGGAGCTGTTTTTT
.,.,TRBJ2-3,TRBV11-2,CASSSYRDSTDTQYF,TGTGCCAGCAGCTCCTACAGGGATTCCACAGATACGCAGTATTTT
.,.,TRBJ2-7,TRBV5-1,CASSLTTGTPYEQYF,TGCGCCAGCAGCTTGACCACCGGGACACCCTACGAGCAGTACTTC
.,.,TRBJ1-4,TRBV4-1,CASSQVFNSLNEKLFF,TGCGCCAGCAGCCAAGTTTTTAACAGCCTGAATGAAAAACTGTTTTTT
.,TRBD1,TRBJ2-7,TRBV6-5,CASRRTGNYEQYF,TGTGCCAGCAGACGGACAGGGAACTACGAGCAGTACTTC
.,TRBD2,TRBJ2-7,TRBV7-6,CASSLTSGTTYEQYF,TGTGCCAGCAGCTTAACTAGCGGGACGACCTACGAGCAGTACTTC
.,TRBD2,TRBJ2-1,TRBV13,CASSLGLAGVHNEQFF,TGTGCCAGCAGCCTGGGACTAGCGGGGGTCCACAATGAGCAGTTCTTC
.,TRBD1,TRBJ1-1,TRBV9,CASSPGGITEAFF,TGTGCCAGCAGCCCAGGGGGGATTACTGAAGCTTTCTTT
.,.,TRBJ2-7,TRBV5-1,CASSLGQGSSYEQYF,TGCGCCAGCAGCTTGGGCCAGGGGAGCTCCTACGAGCAGTACTTC
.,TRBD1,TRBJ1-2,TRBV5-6,CASSLDREIGYTF,TGTGCCAGCAGCCTGGACAGGGAAATTGGCTACACCTTC
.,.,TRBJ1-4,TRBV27,CASSSTATNEKLFF,TGTGCCAGCAGTTCTACGGCAACTAATGAAAAACTGTTTTTT
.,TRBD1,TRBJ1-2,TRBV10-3,CAISEGTAGGYTF,TGTGCCATCAGTGAGGGGACAGCTGGAGGCTACACCTTC
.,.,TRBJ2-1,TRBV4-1,CASSQEQGSYNEQFF,TGCGCCAGCAGCCAAGAGCAGGGATCCTACAATGAGCAGTTCTTC
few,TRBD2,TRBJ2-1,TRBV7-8,CASRVLAGGPSEQFF,TGTGCCAGCAGAGTACTAGCGGGAGGGCCAAGTGAGCAGTTCTTC
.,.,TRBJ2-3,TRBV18,CASSPREGVTDTQYF,TGTGCCAGCTCACCCCGGGAAGGAGTCACAGATACGCAGTATTTT
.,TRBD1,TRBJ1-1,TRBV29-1,CSVLVRGTNTEAFF,TGCAGCGTTTTGGTCAGGGGGACTAACACTGAAGCTTTCTTT
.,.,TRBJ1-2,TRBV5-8,CASSPRGYYGYTF,TGTGCCAGCAGCCCCAGGGGCTACTATGGCTACACCTTC
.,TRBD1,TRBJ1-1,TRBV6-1,CASSERNRGWSTEAFF,TGTGCCAGCAGTGAAAGGAACAGGGGTTGGAGCACTGAAGCTTTCTTT
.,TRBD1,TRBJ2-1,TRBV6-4,CASSPRQGEIYNEQFF,TGTGCCAGCAGTCCGCGACAGGGAGAAATCTACAATGAGCAGTTCTTC
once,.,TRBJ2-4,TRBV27,CASSSLAKNIQYF,TGTGCCAGCAGTTCCCTAGCCAAAAACATTCAGTACTTC
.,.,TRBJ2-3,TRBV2,CARANTDTQYF,TGTGCCAGAGCAAATACAGATACGCAGTATTTT
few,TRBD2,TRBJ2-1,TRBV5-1,CASSLDVSGGNEQFF,TGCGCCAGCAGCTTGGATGTTTCGGGGGGGAATGAGCAGTTCTTC
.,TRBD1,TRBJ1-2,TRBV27,CASSFRLQGVYGYTF,TGTGCCAGCAGTTTTAGGTTGCAGGGGGTTTATGGCTACACCTTC
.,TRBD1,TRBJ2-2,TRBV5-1,CASWLTGATGELFF,TGCGCCAGCTGGTTGACAGGGGCCACCGGGGAGCTGTTTTTT
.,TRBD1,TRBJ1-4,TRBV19,CASSDRESTNEKLFF,TGTGCCAGTAGCGACAGGGAATCTACTAATGAAAAACTGTTTTTT
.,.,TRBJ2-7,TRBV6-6,CASRGQGNSAEQYF,TGTGCCAGCAGAGGGCAGGGGAATTCTGCCGAGCAGTACTTC
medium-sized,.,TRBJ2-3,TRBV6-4,CASSASGTDTQYF,TGTGCCAGCAGTGCTAGCGGCACAGATACGCAGTATTTT
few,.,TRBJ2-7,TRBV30,CAWSVSGGSYEQYF,TGTGCCTGGAGTGTATCCGGGGGCTCCTACGAGCAGTACTTC
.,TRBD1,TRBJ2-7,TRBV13,CASSHTTGAQSYEQYF,TGTGCCAGCAGCCACACGACAGGGGCCCAGTCCTACGAGCAGTACTTC
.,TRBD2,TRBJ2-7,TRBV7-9,CASTPGTRGYEQYF,TGTGCCAGCACCCCCGGGACTAGAGGCTACGAGCAGTACTTC
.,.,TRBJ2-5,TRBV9,CASSVGGRGSEETQYF,TGTGCCAGCAGCGTAGGAGGGAGGGGGTCCGAGGAGACCCAGTACTTC
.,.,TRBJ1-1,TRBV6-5,CASSEGQWNLAFF,TGTGCCAGCAGTGAAGGACAGTGGAATCTTGCTTTCTTT
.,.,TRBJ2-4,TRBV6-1,CASSQLGFGENIQYF,TGTGCCAGCAGTCAACTTGGGTTTGGAGAAAACATTCAGTACTTC
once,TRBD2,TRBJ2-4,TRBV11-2,CASSLEGSGGAGDIQYF,TGTGCCAGCAGCTTAGAGGGTAGCGGGGGGGCCGGGGACATTCAGTACTTC
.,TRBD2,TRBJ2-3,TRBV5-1,CASSSGTSGADTQYF,TGCGCCAGCAGCTCCGGGACTAGCGGTGCAGATACGCAGTATTTT
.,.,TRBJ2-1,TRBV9,CASSSGGDYNEQFF,TGTGCCAGCAGTAGCGGAGGAGATTACAATGAGCAGTTCTTC
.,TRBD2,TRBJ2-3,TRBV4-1,CASSPGLAGGPGTDTQYF,TGCGCCAGCAGCCCGGGACTAGCGGGAGGGCCCGGCACAGATACGCAGTATTTT
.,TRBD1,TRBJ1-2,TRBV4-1,CASSQLFRDRSNGYTF,TGCGCCAGCAGCCAGTTATTCCGGGACAGGAGTAATGGCTACACCTTC
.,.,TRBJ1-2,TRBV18,CASSPDSNYGYTF,TGTGCCAGCTCACCAGACAGCAACTATGGCTACACCTTC
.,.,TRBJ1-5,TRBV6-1,CASSEVGQGAQPQHF,TGTGCCAGCAGTGAAGTGGGCCAGGGTGCTCAGCCCCAGCATTTT